The 26 T cell receptor beta chains given below trace back to one sample, sequenced in a study of read filtering for tumor transcriptome and immune sequencing (dated by TCRdb to between 2020 and 2021). The listed sequencing device is Illumina HiSeq 4000. The Immunoverse kit was used to build TCR libraries from 400 ng RNA, with molecular barcoded adaptors covering alpha/delta and beta/gamma chains. TCRdb's own reprocessing of the public reads used fastp at Q25 and MiXCR and kept productive beta chains. Entries that share a CDR3 protein sequence are merged under the most common genes and DNA. The sample table holds about 57,000 distinct CDR3 sequences, of which around a fifth were seen once. The ten largest clones take up about a sixth of the sample. The material sequenced was a population of CD138-negative cells sorted from bone marrow. This sample's cell subset or site label indicates: bone marrow mononuclear cells depleted of CD138+ plasma/myeloma cells by negative magnetic selection. Receptors were obtained from a donor aged 40 or older with multiple myeloma.

This clonotype was observed at least ten times. The chain links TRBV28 to TRBJ2-5, with unresolved D. This CDR3 has 15 residues. Germline-derived CDR1 and CDR2 are MDHEN and SYDVKM. Trimming cost V 4 bases and J 7 bases, with 19 bases left between them. DNA of the CDR3: TGTGCCAGCAGTTCGGGTGACATGGCCAAAGGGACCCAGTACTTC. Translating gives CASSSGDMAKGTQYF.

V is TRBV6-2 or TRBV6-3 and J is TRBJ2-5; TRBD1 matches at 9 bases. The CDR3 is 15 residues long. Losses at the gene ends were 6 bases for V and 4 bases for J; bases not matched to a gene: 9. Germline CDR1 and CDR2: MNHEY and SVGEGT. Written as DNA, the CDR3 is TGTGCCAGCAGACCACAGGGGGCCCAGATAGAGACCCAGTACTTC. This codes for CASRPQGAQIETQYF.

The count of this clonotype is one. A much larger clone lies a single base off, so this may be a read error. V is TRBV15 and J is TRBJ1-4; no clear D gene. Germline V lookup: CDR1 LNHNV, CDR2 YYDKDF (reference sequence). This CDR3 region has 12 residues. The CDR3 nucleotides read TGTCCCACCAGCGGAACAAATGAAAAACTGTTTTTT. Translation gives CPTSGTNEKLFF.

This clonotype showed up many times. V and J are TRBV28 and TRBJ1-1; D not certain. Germline V gene data show CDR1 as MDHEN and CDR2 as SYDVKM. The V end lost 7 bases, the J end lost 2 bases, and 17 bases lay between the germline ends. This CDR3 region has 15 residues. CDR3 sequence (DNA): TGTGCCAGCAACCATTGGGCAGTGGGAAACACTGAAGCTTTCTTT. Its translation: CASNHWAVGNTEAFF.

This clonotype has more than one count but fewer than ten. This chain's CDR3 is CASSFGTGTAERETQYF. For the CDR3, the DNA is TGTGCCAGCAGTTTCGGAACGGGGACAGCAGAACGGGAGACCCAGTACTTC. This chain joins TRBV6-5 and TRBJ2-5; 7 bases map to TRBD1. This CDR3 is built from 17 residues. Germline CDR1 and CDR2: MNHEY and SVGAGI. V lost 4 bases and J lost 5; bases outside the gene matches: 16.

This clonotype was observed at least ten times. This sequence joins TRBV29-1 and TRBJ2-5, with 7 bases matching TRBD1. The germline V gene encodes CDR1 SQVTM and CDR2 ANQGSEA. The CDR3 has 16 residues. J was trimmed by 1 base and V by 1 base; bases with no gene match: 9. DNA for the CDR3: TGCAGCGTTGAAGGGGTCCAGGGGGTGTTCCAAGAGACCCAGTACTTC. Protein: CSVEGVQGVFQETQYF.

This clonotype showed up many times. One junction end does not reproduce the germline sequence, and a read error may be involved. The CDR3 sequence is CASSLGGMNTEAFF. The CDR3 DNA follows: TGTGCCAGCAGCTTAGGGGGTATGAACACTGAAGCTTTCTTT. The chain links TRBV5-1 to TRBJ1-1; TRBD1 is a possible D gene (6 bases). Germline V gene sequence: CDR1 SGHRS, CDR2 YFSETQ. There are 14 residues in the CDR3.

This clonotype was counted ten times or more. The J gene is TRBJ1-5, the V gene TRBV6-1; D gene uncertain. Deletions cut 4 bases from V and 2 bases from J, with 12 bases between. The length of the CDR3 is 15 residues. Per the germline V gene, CDR1 is MNHNS and CDR2 is SASEGT. The CDR3 protein is CASSVEGSRNQPQHF. The CDR3 DNA follows: TGTGCCAGCAGTGTGGAAGGTAGCCGCAATCAGCCCCAGCATTTT.

This clonotype was detected only a few times. The V call is TRBV4-2, the J call TRBJ2-5, with D unresolved. The CDR3 sequence is 15 residues long. With 1 base removed from V and 5 bases from J, the gap between germline ends came to 14 bases. The germline CDR1 and CDR2 sequences are LGHNA and YNFKEQ. This CDR3 is CASSQGPRVEETQYF. CDR3 nucleotides: TGTGCCAGCAGCCAAGGCCCTAGAGTCGAGGAGACCCAGTACTTC.

CDR3 sequence (DNA): TGTGCCAGTAGTCTGGGGGCGAATTCACCCCTCCACTTT. This encodes CASSLGANSPLHF. V usage is TRBV19 and J usage is TRBJ1-6; D may be TRBD1 (6 bases). Trimming removed 5 bases at V and 7 bases at J, with 9 bases between. The V gene's germline CDR1 is LNHDA and CDR2 SQIVND (reference sequence). This CDR3 is 13 amino acids long. The full variable domain, with the rest looked up from reference TRBV19 and TRBJ1-6, is DGGITQSPKYLFRKEGQNVTLSCEQNLNHDAMYWYRQDPGQGLRLIYYSQIVNDFQKGDIAEGYSVSREKKESFPLTVTSAQKNPTAFYLCASSLGANSPLHFGNGTRLTVT.

Concerning this clonotype itself: The conserved closing phenylalanine or tryptophan is absent in this CDR3, likely reflecting a read error. The V call is TRBV12-3 or TRBV12-4, the J call TRBJ2-1; D gene unclear. This CDR3 region has 15 residues. V was shortened by 0 bases and J by 6 bases, with 12 bases between the two germline ends. CDR3 nucleotides: TGTGCCAGCAGTTTAGCCAACACGGTCGCCAATGAGCAGTTCTTG. The encoded protein is CASSLANTVANEQFL.

There are many counts of this clonotype. This chain uses TRBV12-3 or TRBV12-4 with TRBJ2-5; D unresolved. This CDR3 is 13 amino acids long. V was cut by 1 base and J by 1 base, with 4 bases left in between. The CDR3, as DNA: TGTGCCAGCAGTTTAGACAGCCAAGAGACCCAGTACTTC. Its translation: CASSLDSQETQYF.

This sequence joins TRBV28 and TRBJ1-1; unclear D gene. V dropped 5 bases and J dropped 4 bases, with 14 bases sitting between them. Germline assignment: CDR1 MDHEN and CDR2 SYDVKM. The CDR3 has 14 residues. The CDR3 spells CASSRGRLSTEAFF. For the CDR3, the DNA is TGTGCCAGCAGTAGAGGGCGGTTGAGCACTGAAGCTTTCTTT.

This clonotype was seen many times. The chain recombines TRBV27 with TRBJ2-7; D is undetermined. Germline CDR1 and CDR2: MNHEY and SMNVEV (reference sequence). V shed 6 bases and J shed 0 bases, with 9 bases lying between them. This CDR3 is 13 amino acids long. CDR3 amino acids: CASSHKSSYEQYF. CDR3 DNA: TGTGCCAGCAGCCACAAGAGCTCCTACGAGCAGTACTTC.

This rearrangement joins TRBV5-6 to TRBJ1-5; the match to TRBD1 covers 10 bases. The V and J ends lost 6 bases and 3 bases, in that order; junction bases with no gene match: 9. CDR3 length equals 16 residues. Germline lookup yields CDR1 SGHDT and CDR2 YYEEEE. The CDR3 loop is CASTLYGTGDNQPQHF. DNA of the CDR3: TGTGCCAGCACACTATATGGGACAGGGGACAATCAGCCCCAGCATTTT.

The chain joins TRBV5-1 to TRBJ2-7; 7 bases are shared with TRBD2. The CDR3 has 15 amino acids. The germline V gene has CDR1 SGHRS and CDR2 YFSETQ. V shed 0 bases, J shed 0 bases, and the junction held 3 bases outside the gene matches. The chain's CDR3 is CASSLAGGSSYEQYF. CDR3 nucleotides: TGCGCCAGCAGCTTGGCCGGGGGGAGCTCCTACGAGCAGTACTTC. Variable domain in full (rest from reference TRBV5-1 and TRBJ2-7): KAGVTQTPRYLIKTRGQQVTLSCSPISGHRSVSWYQQTPGQGLQFLFEYFSETQRNKGNFPGRFSGRQFSNSRSEMNVSTLELGDSALYLCASSLAGGSSYEQYFGPGTRLTVT.

The CDR3 DNA sequence: TGCGCCAGCAGCTTGGCGGGCGGGCTCAATCAGCCCCAGCATTTT. It encodes CASSLAGGLNQPQHF. The chain joins TRBV5-1 to TRBJ1-5; D gene ambiguous. The V gene lost 0 bases and the J gene lost 3 bases, with 10 bases spanning the gap. Germline-derived CDR1 and CDR2 are SGHRS and YFSETQ. This CDR3 spans 15 amino acids.

The sample holds many counts of this clonotype. The chain joins TRBV7-9 to TRBJ2-1, with D unresolved. CDR3 length: 12 residues. V gave up 5 bases and J gave up 5 bases, with 7 bases separating them. Per the germline V gene, CDR1 is SEHNR and CDR2 is FQNEAQ (reference sequence). The DNA for the CDR3 is TGTGCCAGCAGCCAAAGCAACAATGAGCAGTTCTTC. Translated, it gives CASSQSNNEQFF.

This clonotype was counted many times. The V gene is TRBV15, the J gene TRBJ2-1; TRBD1 aligns across 9 bases. The germline CDR1 and CDR2 sequences are LNHNV and YYDKDF (reference sequence). V was clipped by 9 bases and J by 6 bases; unmatched bases: 9. CDR3 length equals 14 residues. Written as DNA, the CDR3 is TGTGCCACTAGCCGGGACAGGGTGTCCAATGAGCAGTTCTTC. Its protein is CATSRDRVSNEQFF. The variable domain in full, completed from reference TRBV15 and TRBJ2-1, reads DAMVIQNPRYQVTQFGKPVTLSCSQTLNHNVMYWYQQKSSQAPKLLFHYYDKDFNNEADTPDNFQSRRPNTSFCFLDIRSPGLGDTAMYLCATSRDRVSNEQFFGPGTRLTVL.

This clonotype was observed many times. This rearrangement joins TRBV28 to TRBJ2-7; 8 positions agree with TRBD1. The CDR3 has 15 amino acids. Germline CDR1 is MDHEN and CDR2 is SYDVKM. The V segment lost 5 bases and the J segment 2 bases; nucleotides outside the gene matches: 8. In DNA form, the CDR3 reads TGTGCCAGCAGTGCACCCGGGACAGGCGCCTACGAGCAGTACTTC. Protein product: CASSAPGTGAYEQYF.

This clonotype was detected ten times or more. This rearrangement joins TRBV29-1 to TRBJ2-7; 9 bases fit TRBD1. The J segment lost 2 bases and the V segment lost 6 bases, leaving 8 bases of the junction unmatched. CDR1 SQVTM and CDR2 ANQGSEA come from the germline V gene. The CDR3 has 14 amino acids. In DNA form, the CDR3 reads TGCAGCGTCGGAGGGGGACAGGGAACCTACGAGCAGTACTTC. Residues: CSVGGGQGTYEQYF.

This clonotype came up many times. This chain joins TRBV30 and TRBJ2-5; 9 positions match TRBD2. CDR1 and CDR2 from the germline V gene are GTSNPN and SVGIG (reference sequence). Trimming removed 3 bases from V and 1 base from J; junction bases left unmatched: 6. The CDR3 has 15 residues. CDR3 residues: CAWRRGLALQETQYF. The CDR3 region has the DNA TGTGCCTGGAGGCGAGGACTAGCGCTCCAAGAGACCCAGTACTTC.

Many counts were recorded for this clonotype. The V call is TRBV4-1, the J call TRBJ2-1; TRBD1 is a possible D gene (5 bases). The CDR3 has 16 residues. V was pared by 4 bases and J by 0 bases, with 13 bases between. CDR1 is MGHRA and CDR2 is YSYEKL in the germline V gene. CDR3 sequence (DNA): TGCGCCAGCAGCCTCAGGGCCGAAAGCTCCTACAATGAGCAGTTCTTC. This codes for CASSLRAESSYNEQFF.

As regards this clonotype: Being one base from a much bigger clone, this may be a read error. The chain has TRBV27 and TRBJ1-4; D is unresolved. From germline, CDR1 is MNHEY and CDR2 SMNVEV (reference sequence). The V and J ends lost 8 bases and 0 bases respectively, with 10 bases between them. The CDR3 length is 14 residues. CDR3 bases: TGTGCCAGCGGGCCAGGTACAACTAATGAAAAACTGTTTTTT. Translated: CASGPGTTNEKLFF.

This clonotype has only one observation. The V and J genes are TRBV29-1 and TRBJ2-5; D is ambiguous. The germline gives CDR1 SQVTM, CDR2 ANQGSEA. Trimming removed 0 bases from V and 2 bases from J, with 10 bases in between. The CDR3 is 14 residues long. The CDR3 sequence: CSVEDTLRQETQYF. Here the CDR3 DNA reads TGCAGCGTTGAAGATACCTTGAGACAAGAGACCCAGTACTTC.

With regard to this clonotype: Given a much more abundant clone one base away, this may be a read error. This chain joins TRBV10-3 and TRBJ2-3; 8 bases line up with TRBD1. In germline, CDR1 is ENHRY, CDR2 SYGVKD. This CDR3 comprises 13 residues. The V and J ends lost 7 bases and 6 bases, in that order; junction bases with no gene match: 6. The CDR3 loop is CAIKGTGSDTQYF. The CDR3 DNA reads TGTGCCATCAAGGGGACAGGCTCGGATACGCAGTATTTT.